Listed below are T cell receptor beta chains from one sample, sequenced in a study of T cell changes during pregnancy in multiple sclerosis. Assay used: immunoSEQ multiplex PCR; TCRdb lists only in-frame clones, some missing. The repertoire holds roughly 100,000 clones, with around nine tenths as singletons. The sequenced sample was peripheral blood, obtained in the second trimester of pregnancy. Source of these receptors: a female donor in good health, enrolled as a control in a pregnancy study. Both conserved end residues are part of each CDR3. The D gene is left open where the match is weak. The size entry is marked missing in some rows and otherwise reads once, few, many or a size class.

-	TRBV28	TRBJ2-1	-	CASSFHGSSYNEQFF	TGTGCCAGCAGTTTTCACGGGAGCTCCTACAATGAGCAGTTCTTC
-	TRBV14	TRBJ2-1	TRBD2	CASAKTGLGIYNEQFF	TGTGCCAGCGCTAAAACCGGACTAGGGATCTACAATGAGCAGTTCTTC
-	TRBV19	TRBJ2-7	TRBD1	CASSNGQVGTYEQYF	TGTGCCAGTAGTAATGGACAGGTCGGTACCTACGAGCAGTACTTC
-	TRBV5-1	TRBJ2-7	-	CASSRADRGLAAYEQYF	TGCGCCAGCAGCCGAGCTGACAGGGGACTAGCAGCCTACGAGCAGTACTTC
-	TRBV5-6	TRBJ2-7	TRBD1	CASSLDPGTGAEQYF	TGTGCCAGCAGCTTGGATCCCGGGACAGGGGCCGAGCAGTACTTC
-	TRBV5-1	TRBJ2-1	TRBD2	CASSFAAGDGAGNEQFF	TGCGCCAGCAGCTTCGCAGCGGGGGACGGTGCTGGCAATGAGCAGTTCTTC
-	TRBV27	TRBJ2-5	TRBD1	CASSQDRESQETQYF	TGTGCCAGCAGCCAGGACAGGGAAAGCCAAGAGACCCAGTACTTC
-	TRBV7-2	TRBJ1-4	-	CASSPRQGTNEKLFF	TGTGCCAGCAGCCCCCGCCAGGGAACTAATGAAAAACTGTTTTTT
few	TRBV30	TRBJ1-1	-	CAREAYTEAFF	TGTGCCCGTGAGGCGTACACTGAAGCTTTCTTT
-	TRBV4-1	TRBJ2-7	TRBD1	CASSQGLGAGGAEQYF	TGCGCCAGCAGCCAAGGCCTGGGAGCAGGGGGCGCCGAGCAGTACTTC
-	TRBV4-1	TRBJ2-7	TRBD1	CASSPLGDSGSYEQYF	TGCGCCAGCAGCCCTCTTGGGGACAGCGGCTCCTACGAGCAGTACTTC
-	TRBV6-5	TRBJ1-4	-	CASSGDRNEKLFF	TGTGCCAGCAGTGGCGACAGGAATGAAAAACTGTTTTTT
-	TRBV4-3	TRBJ1-1	TRBD1	CASSQAGTGNTEAFF	TGCGCCAGCAGCCAAGCCGGGACAGGGAACACTGAAGCTTTCTTT
-	TRBV19	TRBJ2-3	-	CASTSPHRGGTDTQYF	TGTGCCAGTACTTCACCACATAGAGGTGGCACAGATACGCAGTATTTT
-	TRBV18	TRBJ2-3	-	CASSPVADTQYF	TGTGCCAGCTCACCGGTAGCAGATACGCAGTATTTT
-	TRBV7-9	TRBJ1-1	-	CASSNFLNTEAFF	TGTGCCAGCAGCAACTTTCTGAACACTGAAGCTTTCTTT
-	TRBV15	TRBJ2-1	-	CATSRDTYNEQFF	TGTGCCACCAGCAGGGACACCTACAATGAGCAGTTCTTC
-	TRBV5-1	TRBJ2-1	-	CASSTRQDYNEQFF	TGCGCCAGCAGCACCCGACAGGACTACAATGAGCAGTTCTTC
-	TRBV5-1	TRBJ2-1	-	CASSLAMRQRNEQFF	TGCGCCAGCAGCTTGGCCATGAGACAGAGGAATGAGCAGTTCTTC
-	TRBV6-6	TRBJ1-6	-	CASSPTGVSPLHF	TGTGCCAGCAGTCCCACGGGGGTTTCACCCCTCCACTTT
-	TRBV4-3	TRBJ2-7	-	CASSQAPVRGEYEQYF	TGCGCCAGCAGCCAAGCCCCAGTTAGGGGCGAGTACGAGCAGTACTTC
-	TRBV6-6	TRBJ1-6	-	CASSYERGNSPLHF	TGTGCCAGCAGTTACGAGAGGGGGAATTCACCCCTCCACTTT